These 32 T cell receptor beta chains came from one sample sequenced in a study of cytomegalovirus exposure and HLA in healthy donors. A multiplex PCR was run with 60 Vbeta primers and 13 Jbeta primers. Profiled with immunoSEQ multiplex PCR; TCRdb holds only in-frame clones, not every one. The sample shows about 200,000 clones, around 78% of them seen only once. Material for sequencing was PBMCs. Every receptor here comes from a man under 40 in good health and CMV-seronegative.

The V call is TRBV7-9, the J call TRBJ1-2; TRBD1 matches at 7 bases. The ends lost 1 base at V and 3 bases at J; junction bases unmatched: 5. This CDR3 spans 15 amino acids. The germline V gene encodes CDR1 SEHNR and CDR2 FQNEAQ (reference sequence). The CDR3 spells CASSLGGTAHYGYTF. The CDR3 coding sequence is TGTGCCAGCAGCTTAGGCGGGACAGCACACTATGGCTACACCTTC.

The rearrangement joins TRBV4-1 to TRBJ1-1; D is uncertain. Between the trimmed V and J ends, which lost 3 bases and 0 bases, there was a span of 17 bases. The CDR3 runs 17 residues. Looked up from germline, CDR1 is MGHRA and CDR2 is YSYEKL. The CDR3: CASSHLRLDGVNTEAFF. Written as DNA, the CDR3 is TGCGCCAGCAGCCATCTCCGCCTTGACGGAGTGAACACTGAAGCTTTCTTT.

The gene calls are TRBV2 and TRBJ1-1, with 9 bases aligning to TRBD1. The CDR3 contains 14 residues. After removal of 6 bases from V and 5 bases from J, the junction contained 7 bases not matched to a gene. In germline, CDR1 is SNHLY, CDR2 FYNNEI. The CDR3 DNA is TGTGCCAGCAGAAGACAGGGGGGGGAGACTGAAGCTTTCTTT. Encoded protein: CASRRQGGETEAFF.

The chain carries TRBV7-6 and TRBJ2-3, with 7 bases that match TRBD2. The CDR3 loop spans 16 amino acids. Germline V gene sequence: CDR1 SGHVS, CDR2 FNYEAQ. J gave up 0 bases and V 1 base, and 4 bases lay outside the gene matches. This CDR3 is CASSLVSSGSTDTQYF. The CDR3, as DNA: TGTGCCAGCAGCTTAGTTTCTAGCGGTAGCACAGATACGCAGTATTTT.

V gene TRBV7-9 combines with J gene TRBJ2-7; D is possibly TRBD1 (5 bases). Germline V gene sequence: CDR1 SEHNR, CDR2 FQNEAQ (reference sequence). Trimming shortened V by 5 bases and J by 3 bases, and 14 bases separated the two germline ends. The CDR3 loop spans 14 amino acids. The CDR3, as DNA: TGTGCCAGCAGCCCTAGACAGAAAAACTACGAGCAGTACTTC. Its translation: CASSPRQKNYEQYF.

The DNA of the CDR3 is TGTGCCAGCAGTCGGGACAGGGTGTTTTATGAGCAGTTCTTC. It yields the protein CASSRDRVFYEQFF. The chain uses TRBV28 and TRBJ2-1, with 9 bases aligning to TRBD1. The trim removed 5 bases at V and 8 bases at J, leaving 7 bases unmatched. Germline values: CDR1 MDHEN, CDR2 SYDVKM. This CDR3 is built from 14 residues.

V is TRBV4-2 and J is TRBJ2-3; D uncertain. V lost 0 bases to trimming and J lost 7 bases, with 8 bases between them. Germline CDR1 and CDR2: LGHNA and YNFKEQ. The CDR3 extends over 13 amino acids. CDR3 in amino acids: CASSQDLAYTQYF. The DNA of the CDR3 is TGTGCCAGCAGCCAAGATCTGGCCTATACGCAGTATTTT.

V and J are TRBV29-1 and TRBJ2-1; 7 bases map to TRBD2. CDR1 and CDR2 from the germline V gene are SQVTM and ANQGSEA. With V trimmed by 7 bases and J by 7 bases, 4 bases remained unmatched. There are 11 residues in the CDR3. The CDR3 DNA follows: TGCAGCGGACGGGAGGCGAATGAGCAGTTCTTC. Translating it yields CSGREANEQFF.

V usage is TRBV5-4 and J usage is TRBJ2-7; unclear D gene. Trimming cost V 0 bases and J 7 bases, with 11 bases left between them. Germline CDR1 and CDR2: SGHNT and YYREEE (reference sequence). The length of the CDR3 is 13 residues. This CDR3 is CASSLETASEQYF. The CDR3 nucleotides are TGTGCCAGCAGCTTGGAAACTGCGTCAGAGCAGTACTTC.

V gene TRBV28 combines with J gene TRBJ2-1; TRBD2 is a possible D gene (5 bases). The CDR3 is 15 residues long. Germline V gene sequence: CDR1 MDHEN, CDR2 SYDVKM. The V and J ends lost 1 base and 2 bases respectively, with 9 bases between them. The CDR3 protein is CASSLLEAAYNEQFF. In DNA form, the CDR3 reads TGTGCCAGCAGTTTATTGGAGGCGGCCTACAATGAGCAGTTCTTC.

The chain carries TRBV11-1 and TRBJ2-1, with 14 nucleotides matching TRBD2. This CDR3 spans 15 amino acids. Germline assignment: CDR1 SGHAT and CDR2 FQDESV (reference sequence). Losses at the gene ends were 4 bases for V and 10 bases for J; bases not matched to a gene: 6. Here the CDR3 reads CASSSGLAGVSEQFF. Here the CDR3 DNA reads TGTGCCAGCAGCTCGGGACTAGCGGGAGTTTCGGAGCAGTTCTTC.

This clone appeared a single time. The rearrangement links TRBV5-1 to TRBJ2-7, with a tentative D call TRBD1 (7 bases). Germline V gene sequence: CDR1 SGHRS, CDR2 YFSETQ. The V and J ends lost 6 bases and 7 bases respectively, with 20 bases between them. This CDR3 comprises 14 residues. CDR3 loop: CASKEGGGGEEQYF. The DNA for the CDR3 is TGCGCCAGCAAGGAAGGTGGAGGGGGCGAGGAGCAGTACTTC.

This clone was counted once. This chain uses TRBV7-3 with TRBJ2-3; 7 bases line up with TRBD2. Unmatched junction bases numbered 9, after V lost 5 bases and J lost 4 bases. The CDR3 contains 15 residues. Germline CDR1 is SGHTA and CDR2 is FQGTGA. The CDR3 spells CASSLRGGIADTQYF. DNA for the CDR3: TGTGCCAGCAGCCTTCGGGGAGGGATAGCAGATACGCAGTATTTT.

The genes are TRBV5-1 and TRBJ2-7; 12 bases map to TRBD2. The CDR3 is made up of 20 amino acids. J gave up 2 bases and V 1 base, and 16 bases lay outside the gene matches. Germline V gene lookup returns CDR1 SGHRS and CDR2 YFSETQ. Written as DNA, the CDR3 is TGCGCCAGCAGCTTGCCGACGGGCAGAGGACTAGCGGGAAGCACCTACGAGCAGTACTTC. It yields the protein CASSLPTGRGLAGSTYEQYF.

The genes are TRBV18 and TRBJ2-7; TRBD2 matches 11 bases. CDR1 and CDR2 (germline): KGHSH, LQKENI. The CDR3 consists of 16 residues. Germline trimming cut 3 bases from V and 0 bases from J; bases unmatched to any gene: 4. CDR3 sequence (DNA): TGTGCCAGCTCACCGCTAGCGGGAGGTCGCTCCTACGAGCAGTACTTC. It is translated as CASSPLAGGRSYEQYF.

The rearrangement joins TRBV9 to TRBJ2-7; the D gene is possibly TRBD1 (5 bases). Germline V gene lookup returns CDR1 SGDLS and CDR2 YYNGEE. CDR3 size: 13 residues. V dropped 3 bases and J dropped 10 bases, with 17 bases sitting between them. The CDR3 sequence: CASSGTGDGPQYF. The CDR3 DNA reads TGTGCCAGCAGCGGAACAGGAGATGGCCCTCAGTACTTC.

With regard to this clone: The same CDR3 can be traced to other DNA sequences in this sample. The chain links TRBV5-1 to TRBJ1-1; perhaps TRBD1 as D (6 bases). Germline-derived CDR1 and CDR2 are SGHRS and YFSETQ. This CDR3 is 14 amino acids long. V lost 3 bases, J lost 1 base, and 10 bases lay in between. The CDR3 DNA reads TGCGCCAGCAGCTCACAGGGTGGGAACACTGAAGCTTTCTTT. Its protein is CASSSQGGNTEAFF.

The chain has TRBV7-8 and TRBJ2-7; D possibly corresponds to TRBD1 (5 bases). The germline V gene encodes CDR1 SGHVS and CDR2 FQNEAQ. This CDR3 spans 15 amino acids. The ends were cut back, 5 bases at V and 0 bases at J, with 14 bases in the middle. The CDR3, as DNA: TGTGCCAGCAGCCCTACAGGAATATACTCCTACGAGCAGTACTTC. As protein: CASSPTGIYSYEQYF. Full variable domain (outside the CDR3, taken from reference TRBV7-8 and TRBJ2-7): GAGVSQSPRYKVAKRGQDVALRCDPISGHVSLFWYQQALGQGPEFLTYFQNEAQLDKSGLPSDRFFAERPEGSVSTLKIQRTQQEDSAVYLCASSPTGIYSYEQYFGPGTRLTVT.

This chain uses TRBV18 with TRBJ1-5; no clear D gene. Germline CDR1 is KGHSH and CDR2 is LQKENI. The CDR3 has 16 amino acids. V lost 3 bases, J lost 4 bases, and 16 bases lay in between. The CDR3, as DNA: TGTGCCAGCTCACCCGCCGGCGGGGTAAAAAATCAGCCCCAGCATTTT. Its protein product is CASSPAGGVKNQPQHF.

The chain's CDR3 is CSVVDRGKGNEQFF. The DNA of the CDR3 is TGCAGCGTTGTCGACAGGGGAAAAGGGAATGAGCAGTTCTTC. The chain carries TRBV29-1 and TRBJ2-1; the match to TRBD1 covers 8 bases. Losses at the gene ends were 4 bases for V and 7 bases for J; bases not matched to a gene: 9. This CDR3 region has 14 residues. Germline lookup yields CDR1 SQVTM and CDR2 ANQGSEA.

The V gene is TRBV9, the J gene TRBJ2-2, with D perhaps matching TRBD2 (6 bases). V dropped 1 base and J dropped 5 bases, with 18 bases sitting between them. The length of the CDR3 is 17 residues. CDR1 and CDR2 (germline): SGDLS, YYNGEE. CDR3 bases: TGTGCCAGCAGCGTATTTGGGGAGGCGGCGGGGACCGGGGAGCTGTTTTTT. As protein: CASSVFGEAAGTGELFF.

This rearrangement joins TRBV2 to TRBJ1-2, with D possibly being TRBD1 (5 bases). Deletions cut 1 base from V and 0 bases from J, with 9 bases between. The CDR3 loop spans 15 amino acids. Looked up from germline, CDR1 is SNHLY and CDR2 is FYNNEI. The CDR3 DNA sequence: TGTGCCAGCAGTGAAGGGCAGGGATCTAACTATGGCTACACCTTC. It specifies CASSEGQGSNYGYTF.

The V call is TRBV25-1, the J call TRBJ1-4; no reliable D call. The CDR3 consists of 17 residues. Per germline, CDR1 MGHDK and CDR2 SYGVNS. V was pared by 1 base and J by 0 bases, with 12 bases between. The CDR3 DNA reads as TGTGCCAGCAGTGAATCTGGCAGGCTGACAACTAATGAAAAACTGTTTTTT. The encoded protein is CASSESGRLTTNEKLFF.

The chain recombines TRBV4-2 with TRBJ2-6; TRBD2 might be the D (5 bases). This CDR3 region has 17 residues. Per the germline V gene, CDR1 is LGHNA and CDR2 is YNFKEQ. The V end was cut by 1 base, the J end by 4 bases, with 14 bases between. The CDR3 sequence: CASSQVGNTPGANVLTF. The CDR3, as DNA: TGTGCCAGCAGCCAAGTCGGGAACACGCCCGGGGCCAACGTCCTGACTTTC.

The CDR3, as DNA: TGTGCCAGTAGTATATCCCATCGGGGTGTGCACGAGCAGTACTTC. Its translation: CASSISHRGVHEQYF. The chain joins TRBV19 to TRBJ2-7; the D gene is possibly TRBD2 (5 bases). The germline CDR1 and CDR2 sequences are LNHDA and SQIVND (reference sequence). This CDR3 contains 15 residues. Trimming took 2 bases from V and 5 from J, leaving 16 bases between them.

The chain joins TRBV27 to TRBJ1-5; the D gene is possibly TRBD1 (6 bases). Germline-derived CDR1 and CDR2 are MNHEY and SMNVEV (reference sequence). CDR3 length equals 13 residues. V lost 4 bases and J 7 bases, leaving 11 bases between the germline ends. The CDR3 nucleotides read TGTGCCAGCAGTTCCCTGACAGGCCAGCCCCAGCATTTT. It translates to CASSSLTGQPQHF.

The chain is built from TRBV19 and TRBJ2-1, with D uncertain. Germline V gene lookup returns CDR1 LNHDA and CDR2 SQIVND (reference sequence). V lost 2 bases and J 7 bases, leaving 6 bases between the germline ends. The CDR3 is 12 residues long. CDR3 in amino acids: CASSIPGNEQFF. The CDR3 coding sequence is TGTGCCAGTAGTATACCCGGGAATGAGCAGTTCTTC.

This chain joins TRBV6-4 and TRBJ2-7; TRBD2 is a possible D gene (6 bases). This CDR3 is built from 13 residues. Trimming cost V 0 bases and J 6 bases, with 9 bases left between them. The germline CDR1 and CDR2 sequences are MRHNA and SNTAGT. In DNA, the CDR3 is TGTGCCAGCAGTGACTCGGAGGGGTGCGAGCAGTACTTC. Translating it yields CASSDSEGCEQYF.

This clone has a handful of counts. The CDR3 DNA reads as TGTGCCAGCAGTTTCGGGACAGGGATTAACACTGAAGCTTTCTTT. It is translated as CASSFGTGINTEAFF. The V and J genes are TRBV27 and TRBJ1-1, with 9 bases identical to TRBD1. The J segment lost 2 bases and the V segment lost 3 bases, leaving 4 bases of the junction unmatched. CDR1 MNHEY and CDR2 SMNVEV come from the germline V gene (reference sequence). The CDR3 has 15 residues.

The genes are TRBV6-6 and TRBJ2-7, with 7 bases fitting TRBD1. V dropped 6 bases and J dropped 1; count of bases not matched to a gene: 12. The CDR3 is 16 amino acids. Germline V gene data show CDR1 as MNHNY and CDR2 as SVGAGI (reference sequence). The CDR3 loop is CASSALGQARSYEQYF. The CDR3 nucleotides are TGTGCCAGCAGCGCCCTCGGACAGGCCAGATCCTACGAGCAGTACTTC.

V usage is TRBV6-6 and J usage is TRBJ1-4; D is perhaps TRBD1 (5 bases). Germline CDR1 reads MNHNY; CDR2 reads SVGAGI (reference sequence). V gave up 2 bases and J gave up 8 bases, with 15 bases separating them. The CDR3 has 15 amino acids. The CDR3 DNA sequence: TGTGCCAGCAGTTACGCCTCTGTGGGGGGAGAAAAACTGTTTTTT. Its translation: CASSYASVGGEKLFF.

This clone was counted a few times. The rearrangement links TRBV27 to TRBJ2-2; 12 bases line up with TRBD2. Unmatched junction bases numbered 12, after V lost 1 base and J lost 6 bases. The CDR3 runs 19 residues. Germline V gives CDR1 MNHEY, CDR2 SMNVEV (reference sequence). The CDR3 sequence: CASSLYGTTSGRLAGELFF. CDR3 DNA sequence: TGTGCCAGCAGTTTATATGGAACCACTAGCGGGAGGTTAGCCGGGGAGCTGTTTTTT.